Shown below are 11 T cell receptor beta chains from a single sample sequenced in a study of T cell repertoires in cytomegalovirus infection. These receptors are not linked to any known antigen. TCRdb redid the calling of the reads with MiXCR, one entry per CDR3 protein. The sample includes some 800,000 distinct CDR3 sequences, less than 35% seen only once; the top ten take around an eighth. Sequenced here: cultured CD8+ T cells from PBMCs, sampled from culture after CMV antigen stimulation. The source is a human donor in good health (CMV status not recorded). Some clones in this sample may be carry-over from other donors' samples.

This chain uses TRBV7-9 with TRBJ1-1, with 9 nucleotides matching TRBD1. Germline CDR1 SEHNR, CDR2 FQNEAQ (reference sequence). CDR3 size: 15 residues. The V and J ends lost 1 base and 3 bases, in that order; junction bases with no gene match: 3. The CDR3 region is CASSLGDRVDTEAFF. The DNA of the CDR3 is TGTGCCAGCAGCTTAGGGGACAGGGTAGACACTGAAGCTTTCTTT.

The gene calls are TRBV7-8 and TRBJ2-6; 9 bases match TRBD1. Germline CDR1 and CDR2: SGHVS and FQNEAQ. The trim removed 2 bases at V and 3 bases at J, leaving 8 bases unmatched. The CDR3 contains 18 residues. Here the CDR3 reads CASSLSGTGLVGANVLTF. The CDR3 DNA follows: TGTGCCAGCAGCTTATCCGGGACAGGGTTGGTTGGGGCCAACGTCCTGACTTTC.

This clonotype was recorded many times. This sequence joins TRBV19 and TRBJ1-1; D is unresolved. This CDR3 region has 16 residues. CDR1 LNHDA and CDR2 SQIVND come from the germline V gene (reference sequence). Trimming took 5 bases from V and 11 from J, leaving 27 bases between them. The CDR3 sequence: CASSSRSGGMPDGAFF. The CDR3, as DNA: TGTGCCAGTAGTTCACGGTCTGGCGGGATGCCGGACGGGGCTTTCTTT.

This clonotype came up a few times. The rearrangement uses TRBV6-2 or TRBV6-3 and TRBJ1-2, with D unclear. Germline CDR1 reads MNHEY; CDR2 reads SVGEGT. The V end was cut by 4 bases, the J end by 4 bases, with 16 bases between. The CDR3 covers 15 residues. The CDR3 coding sequence is TGTGCCAGCAGTTCCCAGGCCGGGTCGGGCTATGGCTACACCTTC. Protein: CASSSQAGSGYGYTF.

This clonotype was observed a single time. The rearrangement uses TRBV27 and TRBJ1-5; 7 bases fit TRBD1. Germline CDR1 is MNHEY and CDR2 is SMNVEV (reference sequence). The V segment lost 4 bases and the J segment 1 base; nucleotides outside the gene matches: 7. CDR3 length: 16 amino acids. The CDR3 DNA follows: TGTGCCAGCAGTTCAGGGGGTCAAATAAGCAATCAGCCCCAGCATTTT. This sequence encodes CASSSGGQISNQPQHF.

At least ten counts were recorded for this clonotype. V is TRBV12-3 or TRBV12-4 and J is TRBJ1-2; D unresolved. The V gene lost 4 bases and the J gene lost 3 bases, with 3 bases spanning the gap. This CDR3 has 11 amino acids. CDR3 nucleotide sequence: TGTGCCAGCAGTTCGGACTATGGCTACACCTTC. Its protein product is CASSSDYGYTF.

This rearrangement joins TRBV25-1 to TRBJ2-5; possibly TRBD1 for D (6 bases). Germline loops: CDR1 MGHDK, CDR2 SYGVNS. The V end was cut by 3 bases, the J end by 0 bases, with 11 bases between. The CDR3 length is 15 residues. The CDR3 protein is CASSDSGQYQETQYF. CDR3 nucleotides: TGTGCCAGCAGTGACTCCGGACAGTACCAAGAGACCCAGTACTTC.

The gene calls are TRBV27 and TRBJ2-1; no firm D call. This CDR3 is built from 13 residues. From germline, CDR1 is MNHEY and CDR2 SMNVEV (reference sequence). Trimming took 6 bases from V and 5 from J, leaving 11 bases between them. CDR3 region: CASSPSKDNEQFF. The CDR3 coding sequence is TGTGCCAGCAGCCCCTCCAAAGACAATGAGCAGTTCTTC.

This clonotype has just a few counts. The V gene is TRBV2, the J gene TRBJ1-6; D remains ambiguous. Germline V lookup: CDR1 SNHLY, CDR2 FYNNEI. CDR3 length: 13 amino acids. With 7 bases removed from V and 8 bases from J, the gap between germline ends came to 12 bases. The CDR3 loop reads CASIREIHSPLHF. CDR3 coding DNA: TGTGCCAGCATCCGGGAGATTCATTCACCCCTCCACTTT.

The table lists this clonotype with a few counts. The genes are TRBV7-6 and TRBJ1-6; D remains ambiguous. Trimming took off 1 base at V and 8 bases at J, with 9 bases between the two ends. Germline V gene data show CDR1 as SGHVS and CDR2 as FNYEAQ. The CDR3 length is 14 residues. This CDR3 reads CASSLEGVDSPLHF. In DNA, the CDR3 is TGTGCCAGCAGCTTAGAGGGAGTTGATTCACCCCTCCACTTT.

The chain carries TRBV19 and TRBJ1-5; D is undetermined. CDR1 LNHDA and CDR2 SQIVND come from the germline V gene (reference sequence). V lost 1 base and J 4 bases, leaving 8 bases between the germline ends. The CDR3 covers 14 residues. CDR3 coding DNA: TGTGCCAGTAGTATAGGAGGCAGAAATCAGCCCCAGCATTTT. Translation: CASSIGGRNQPQHF.